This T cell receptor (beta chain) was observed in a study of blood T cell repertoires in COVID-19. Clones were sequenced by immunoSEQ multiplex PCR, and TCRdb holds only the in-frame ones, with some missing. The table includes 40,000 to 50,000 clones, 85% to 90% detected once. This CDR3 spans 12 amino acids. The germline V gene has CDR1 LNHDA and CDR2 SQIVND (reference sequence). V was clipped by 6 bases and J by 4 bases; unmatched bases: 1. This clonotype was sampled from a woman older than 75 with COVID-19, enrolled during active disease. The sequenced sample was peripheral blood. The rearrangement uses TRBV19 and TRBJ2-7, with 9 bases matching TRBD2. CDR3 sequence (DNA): TGTGCCAGTAGGGCGGGAGGGTACGAGCAGTACTTC. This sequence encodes CASRAGGYEQYF.